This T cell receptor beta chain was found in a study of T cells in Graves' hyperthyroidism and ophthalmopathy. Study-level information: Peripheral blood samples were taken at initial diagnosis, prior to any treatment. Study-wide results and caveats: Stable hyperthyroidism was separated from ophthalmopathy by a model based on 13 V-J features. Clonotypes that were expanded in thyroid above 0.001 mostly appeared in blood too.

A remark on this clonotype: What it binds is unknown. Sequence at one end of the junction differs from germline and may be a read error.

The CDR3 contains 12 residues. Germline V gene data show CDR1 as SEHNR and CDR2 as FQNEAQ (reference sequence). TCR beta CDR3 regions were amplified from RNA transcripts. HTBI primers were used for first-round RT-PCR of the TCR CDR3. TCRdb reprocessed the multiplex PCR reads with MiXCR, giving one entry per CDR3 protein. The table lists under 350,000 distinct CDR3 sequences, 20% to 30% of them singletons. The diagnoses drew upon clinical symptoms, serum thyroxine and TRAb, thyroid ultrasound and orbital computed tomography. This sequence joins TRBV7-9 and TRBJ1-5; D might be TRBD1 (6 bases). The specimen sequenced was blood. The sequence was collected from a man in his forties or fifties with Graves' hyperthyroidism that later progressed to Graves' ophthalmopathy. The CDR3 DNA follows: TGTGCCAGCAGTGGGGGCAATCGGCCCCAGCATTTT. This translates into CASSGGNRPQHF.